This T cell receptor (beta chain) was identified during a study of blood T cells in healthy people across ages. Comment on this clonotype: Its antigen is not known.

General observations from the study: Shifts in expanded clonotypes may have been confounded by donor CMV status, which was unknown.

Through a sample-barcoded 5' primer and a J-beta primer mix, a second PCR was run for roughly 6 to 11 cycles. A single record per CDR3 protein comes from TCRdb applying MiXCR to the 5' RACE reads. The sample carries hundreds of thousands of distinct CDR3 sequences, approximately 52% recorded once. The receptor's source is a woman aged 80 or older in good health. Sequenced sample: blood.

CDR3: CASSCRETSYNEQFF. The CDR3 DNA reads as TGTGCCAGCAGCTGCAGGGAGACCTCCTACAATGAGCAGTTCTTC. The chain has TRBV7-8 and TRBJ2-1; D may be TRBD1 or TRBD2 (5 bases each). The length of the CDR3 is 15 residues. The ends were cut back, 4 bases at V and 0 bases at J, with 10 bases in the middle. The V gene's germline CDR1 is SGHVS and CDR2 FQNEAQ.